The 14 T cell receptor beta chains below come from one sample, sequenced in a study of blood T cell repertoires in COVID-19. Profiling relied on immunoSEQ multiplex PCR, and the TCRdb table lists in-frame clones only, not all of them. The sample lists roughly 200,000 clones, roughly nine tenths occurring once. The sample comprised PBMCs or T cells enriched from blood (not recorded which). These receptors were taken from a woman in her thirties who had recovered from COVID-19.

This sequence joins TRBV10-3 and TRBJ1-6, with D tentatively TRBD1 (6 bases). V was pared by 4 bases and J by 0 bases, with 7 bases between. Germline assignment: CDR1 ENHRY and CDR2 SYGVKD. There are 15 residues in the CDR3. The DNA for the CDR3 is TGTGCCATCAGTGCAGGGGCCTCCTATAATTCACCCCTCCACTTT. Translating gives CAISAGASYNSPLHF.

The chain employs TRBV7-9 and TRBJ1-2, with TRBD1 identical over 9 bases. Germline trimming cut 2 bases from V and 7 bases from J; bases unmatched to any gene: 8. This CDR3 region has 15 residues. The germline CDR1 and CDR2 sequences are SEHNR and FQNEAQ (reference sequence). The DNA for the CDR3 is TGTGCCAGCAGCTTAAGTACCCGGACAGGGGCTGGCTACACCTTC. Amino acid sequence: CASSLSTRTGAGYTF. Together with reference TRBV7-9 and TRBJ1-2, the CDR3 gives the full variable domain: DTGVSQNPRHKITKRGQNVTFRCDPISEHNRLYWYRQTLGQGPEFLTYFQNEAQLEKSRLLSDRFSAERPKGSFSTLEIQRTEQGDSAMYLCASSLSTRTGAGYTFGSGTRLTVV.

The V gene is TRBV10-3, the J gene TRBJ1-6; 7 bases align to TRBD1. Germline-derived CDR1 and CDR2 are ENHRY and SYGVKD. J lost 6 bases, V lost 7 bases, and 9 bases had no gene match. CDR3 length: 15 amino acids. CDR3 region: CAITGGTEINSPLHF. CDR3 coding DNA: TGTGCCATCACCGGAGGGACAGAAATTAATTCACCCCTCCACTTT.

This clone has ten or more counts. The chain links TRBV4-1 to TRBJ1-2; a possible D gene is TRBD1 (6 bases). V lost 0 bases to trimming and J lost 2 bases, with 10 bases between them. The CDR3 extends over 15 amino acids. In germline, CDR1 is MGHRA, CDR2 YSYEKL. The CDR3 DNA follows: TGCGCCAGCAGCCAAGACGGGGGGCAAAACTATGGCTACACCTTC. Its protein is CASSQDGGQNYGYTF.

The chain joins TRBV7-9 to TRBJ2-7, with a possible D match to TRBD2 (5 bases). V was shortened by 1 base and J by 3 bases, with 7 bases between the two germline ends. CDR1 and CDR2 from the germline V gene are SEHNR and FQNEAQ (reference sequence). The CDR3 is 13 residues long. CDR3 in DNA: TGTGCCAGCAGCTTAGAAGGAGGCTACGAGCAGTACTTC. Its translation: CASSLEGGYEQYF.

The rearrangement uses TRBV5-6 and TRBJ1-6; no reliable D call. The V end was cut by 3 bases, the J end by 7 bases, with 11 bases between. CDR3 length equals 14 residues. In germline, CDR1 is SGHDT, CDR2 YYEEEE. The CDR3 spells CASSWVRENSPLHF. The DNA for the CDR3 is TGTGCCAGCAGCTGGGTTAGGGAGAATTCACCCCTCCACTTT.

V gene TRBV4-3 combines with J gene TRBJ1-2, with 10 nucleotides matching TRBD1. CDR3 size: 14 residues. Trimming removed 4 bases from V and 6 bases from J; junction bases left unmatched: 5. Germline CDR1 and CDR2: LGHNA and YSLEER. The CDR3 DNA reads TGCGCCAGCAGCCGCGGGACAGGGGAGAATGGCTACACCTTC. It translates to CASSRGTGENGYTF.

This clone showed up just a few times. The rearrangement links TRBV3-1 (or the pseudogene TRBV3-2) to TRBJ2-1; 16 bases agree with TRBD2. CDR1 LGHDT and CDR2 YNNKEL come from the germline V gene (reference sequence). CDR3 length: 20 amino acids. Germline trimming cut 0 bases from V and 4 bases from J; bases unmatched to any gene: 9. The chain's CDR3 is CASSQDPPGTSGGEYNEQFF. In DNA form, the CDR3 reads TGTGCCAGCAGCCAAGACCCCCCCGGGACTAGCGGGGGGGAATACAATGAGCAGTTCTTC.

The chain links TRBV12-3 or TRBV12-4 to TRBJ1-1, with D uncertain. The CDR3 runs to 11 residues. V dropped 3 bases and J dropped 5 bases, with 4 bases sitting between them. Here the CDR3 reads CASSLSTEAFF. CDR3 sequence (DNA): TGTGCCAGCAGTTTGAGTACTGAAGCTTTCTTT.

The chain uses TRBV9 and TRBJ1-2; 7 bases are a match to TRBD1. The ends lost 0 bases at V and 3 bases at J; junction bases unmatched: 11. The germline CDR1 and CDR2 sequences are SGDLS and YYNGEE. This CDR3 spans 17 amino acids. The CDR3 nucleotides read TGTGCCAGCAGCGTAGAGTCGACGGGACAGAACGACTATGGCTACACCTTC. It yields the protein CASSVESTGQNDYGYTF.

CDR3 sequence: CASIRDAGGARGAFF. The CDR3 bases are TGTGCCAGTATCCGTGACGCCGGCGGGGCGCGGGGAGCTTTCTTT. The chain links TRBV19 to TRBJ1-1; D is possibly TRBD1 (5 bases). Germline CDR1 LNHDA, CDR2 SQIVND (reference sequence). V lost 7 bases and J 10 bases, leaving 25 bases between the germline ends. There are 15 residues in the CDR3.

This sequence joins TRBV9 and TRBJ1-2; 8 nucleotides align to TRBD1. The germline V gene encodes CDR1 SGDLS and CDR2 YYNGEE. V lost 0 bases to trimming and J lost 5 bases; unmatched junction nucleotides: 6. The CDR3 sequence is 15 residues long. CDR3 nucleotides: TGTGCCAGCAGCGTAGGGGTACAGGGGGGATATGGCTACACCTTC. Its protein product is CASSVGVQGGYGYTF.

The V and J genes are TRBV9 and TRBJ1-5; 8 bases line up with TRBD1. The trim removed 1 base at V and 5 bases at J, leaving 8 bases unmatched. Germline loops: CDR1 SGDLS, CDR2 YYNGEE. This CDR3 is 16 amino acids long. Here the CDR3 reads CASSVYRDRRHQPQHF. The CDR3 DNA sequence: TGTGCCAGCAGCGTATACCGGGACAGGAGGCATCAGCCCCAGCATTTT. Full variable domain (missing parts from reference TRBV9 and TRBJ1-5): DSGVTQTPKHLITATGQRVTLRCSPRSGDLSVYWYQQSLDQGLQFLIQYYNGEERAKGNILERFSAQQFPDLHSELNLSSLELGDSALYFCASSVYRDRRHQPQHFGDGTRLSIL.

The chain is built from TRBV9 and TRBJ2-3; 7 bases fit TRBD2. The CDR3 runs 15 residues. Germline CDR1 reads SGDLS; CDR2 reads YYNGEE. The J segment lost 2 bases and the V segment lost 4 bases, leaving 7 bases of the junction unmatched. The CDR3 region has the DNA TGTGCCAGCAGCCCGCGGGAGCACCACACAGATACGCAGTATTTT. Translating it yields CASSPREHHTDTQYF. The whole variable domain, remainder taken from reference TRBV9 and TRBJ2-3, is DSGVTQTPKHLITATGQRVTLRCSPRSGDLSVYWYQQSLDQGLQFLIQYYNGEERAKGNILERFSAQQFPDLHSELNLSSLELGDSALYFCASSPREHHTDTQYFGPGTRLTVL.